The 16 T cell receptor beta chains presented below share a single source sample, sequenced in a study of cytomegalovirus exposure and HLA in healthy donors. Vbeta (60) and Jbeta (13) primers were used in the PCR. TCRdb's copy holds only in-frame clones and misses some; the assay was immunoSEQ multiplex PCR. The data show roughly 150,000 clones, approximately 85% seen once. Sequenced: PBMCs. The receptors were sampled from a woman younger than 35 in good health and CMV-seronegative.

The chain joins TRBV21-1 to TRBJ1-5; no DNA check was done on the table's D call, TRBD1. TRBV21-1 is a listed pseudogene. This CDR3 spans 16 amino acids. Here the CDR3 reads CASGDRSPPGNQPQHF. The CDR3 region has the DNA TGTGCCAGCGGAGACAGGTCCCCCCCAGGCAATCAGCCCCAGCATTTT.

DNA for the CDR3: TGTGCCAGCAGGGGAGGGCAGAGCTCCTACAATGAGCAGTTCTTC. Residues: CASRGGQSSYNEQFF. The chain carries TRBV28 and TRBJ2-1; 7 positions agree with TRBD2. The CDR3 is 15 residues long. Per germline, CDR1 MDHEN and CDR2 SYDVKM. J gave up 0 bases and V 6 bases, and 5 bases lay outside the gene matches.

The chain joins TRBV28 to TRBJ1-2, with D hard to call. Germline-derived CDR1 and CDR2 are MDHEN and SYDVKM. This CDR3 region has 11 residues. Trimming pared 4 bases from V and 9 bases from J, leaving 9 bases between. The CDR3 sequence: CASSYRSSYTF. CDR3 bases: TGTGCCAGCAGTTACCGGTCTAGCTACACCTTC.

This clone was seen once. A far larger clone is just one base off, so this is likely a read error. V usage is TRBV6-1 and J usage is TRBJ2-5; TRBD1 matches 11 bases. The J call is uncertain, as TRBJ2-7 better fits the DNA end. The CDR3 has 13 amino acids. Per germline, CDR1 MNHNS and CDR2 SASEGT. In DNA, the CDR3 is TGTGCCAGCAGGGGACAGGGGGCCTACGAGCAGTACTTC. This gives the protein CASRGQGAYEQYF.

The chain joins TRBV5-6 to TRBJ2-3; 7 bases map to TRBD2. From germline, CDR1 is SGHDT and CDR2 YYEEEE. Trimming at V came to 0 bases and at J to 1 base, leaving 2 bases not matched to a gene. This CDR3 spans 15 amino acids. The CDR3, as DNA: TGTGCCAGCAGCTTGGGCGGGGGAGGCACAGATACGCAGTATTTT. Its translation is CASSLGGGGTDTQYF.

J is TRBJ2-1 and V is TRBV6-1; 10 nucleotides align to TRBD2. The J segment lost 5 bases and the V segment lost 3 bases, leaving 10 bases of the junction unmatched. The CDR3 is 17 residues long. In germline, CDR1 is MNHNS, CDR2 SASEGT. In nucleotides, the CDR3 is TGTGCCAGCAGTGATTGGCCCCTAGCGGGGGCTAACAATGAGCAGTTCTTC. It codes for CASSDWPLAGANNEQFF.

This chain joins TRBV6-1 and TRBJ2-7; TRBD1 agrees at 8 bases. This CDR3 spans 15 amino acids. Germline V CDR1 and CDR2: MNHNS, SASEGT. The J segment lost 2 bases and the V segment lost 6 bases, leaving 9 bases of the junction unmatched. For the CDR3, the DNA is TGTGCCAGCAGCACGTCCGGACAGGGAACCTACGAGCAGTACTTC. It yields the protein CASSTSGQGTYEQYF.

The chain employs TRBV2 and TRBJ2-3, with 8 bases matching TRBD2. Germline trimming cut 4 bases from V and 3 bases from J; bases unmatched to any gene: 3. Per the germline V gene, CDR1 is SNHLY and CDR2 is FYNNEI. This CDR3 contains 14 residues. The CDR3 DNA is TGTGCCAGCAGTGTCCAGCGGGGGACAGATACGCAGTATTTT. Protein sequence: CASSVQRGTDTQYF. The whole variable domain, filled in from reference TRBV2 and TRBJ2-3, reads EPEVTQTPSHQVTQMGQEVILRCVPISNHLYFYWYRQILGQKVEFLVSFYNNEISEKSEIFDDQFSVERPDGSNFTLKIRSTKLEDSAMYFCASSVQRGTDTQYFGPGTRLTVL.

V and J are TRBV7-9 and TRBJ1-2, with D uncertain. With 2 bases removed from V and 4 bases from J, the gap between germline ends came to 14 bases. Per the germline V gene, CDR1 is SEHNR and CDR2 is FQNEAQ (reference sequence). The CDR3 has 15 amino acids. For the CDR3, the DNA is TGTGCCAGCAGCTTAAAGTCGGCGGGAGTCTATGGCTACACCTTC. Its translation: CASSLKSAGVYGYTF. Complete variable domain (other parts from reference TRBV7-9 and TRBJ1-2): DTGVSQNPRHKITKRGQNVTFRCDPISEHNRLYWYRQTLGQGPEFLTYFQNEAQLEKSRLLSDRFSAERPKGSFSTLEIQRTEQGDSAMYLCASSLKSAGVYGYTFGSGTRLTVV.

The chain uses TRBV6-5 and TRBJ2-7, with D possibly TRBD1 on 6 matching bases. The CDR3 loop spans 11 amino acids. V dropped 7 bases and J dropped 5 bases, with 9 bases sitting between them. Per germline, CDR1 MNHEY and CDR2 SVGAGI. The chain's CDR3 is CASTQGHEQYF. The CDR3 DNA is TGTGCCAGCACACAGGGTCACGAGCAGTACTTC.

The chain joins TRBV7-3 to TRBJ2-1; 13 bases match TRBD2. Germline V lookup: CDR1 SGHTA, CDR2 FQGTGA. This CDR3 spans 14 amino acids. The J segment lost 6 bases and the V segment lost 5 bases, leaving 1 base of the junction unmatched. CDR3 in DNA: TGTGCCAGCAGCGGGACTAGCGGGATCAATGAGCAGTTCTTC. It translates to CASSGTSGINEQFF.

This chain connects TRBV4-2 to TRBJ2-1; possible D gene TRBD2, 7 bases. From germline, CDR1 is LGHNA and CDR2 YNFKEQ. V lost 3 bases to trimming and J lost 5 bases, with 14 bases between them. The CDR3 extends over 15 amino acids. The chain's CDR3 is CASSQGASGDNEQFF. CDR3 nucleotide sequence: TGTGCCAGCAGCCAGGGGGCTAGCGGCGACAATGAGCAGTTCTTC.

The V gene is TRBV10-3, the J gene TRBJ2-3; possible D gene TRBD2, 5 bases. CDR1 is ENHRY and CDR2 is SYGVKD in the germline V gene. This CDR3 has 14 residues. V was cut by 6 bases and J by 4 bases, with 14 bases left in between. CDR3 protein: CAISDYPRSDTQYF. CDR3 DNA sequence: TGTGCCATCAGCGACTACCCGCGTTCAGATACGCAGTATTTT.

This rearrangement joins TRBV2 to TRBJ1-2, with D tentatively TRBD1 (6 bases). The ends were cut back, 4 bases at V and 6 bases at J, with 12 bases in the middle. Germline V gene lookup returns CDR1 SNHLY and CDR2 FYNNEI. This CDR3 comprises 13 residues. In nucleotides, the CDR3 is TGTGCCAGCAGTGCAGGGGCAATCGATGGCTACACCTTC. The encoded protein is CASSAGAIDGYTF.

The chain combines TRBV6-6 with TRBJ2-5, with 7 bases matching TRBD2. Germline-derived CDR1 and CDR2 are MNHNY and SVGAGI (reference sequence). This CDR3 spans 15 amino acids. Trimming at V came to 6 bases and at J to 3 bases, leaving 10 bases not matched to a gene. The CDR3 region has the DNA TGTGCCAGCAGACTACTCACGGGGAGGGAAGAGACCCAGTACTTC. It translates to CASRLLTGREETQYF.

This clone was picked up one time. The V call is TRBV30, the J call TRBJ1-3; D gene unclear. Trimming left V 2 bases short and J 0 bases short, with 11 bases between. This CDR3 is 15 amino acids long. CDR1 is GTSNPN and CDR2 is SVGIG in the germline V gene (reference sequence). The CDR3 DNA sequence: TGTGCCTGGAGTCCCGGACTGAGCTCTGGAAACACCATATATTTT. Translating it yields CAWSPGLSSGNTIYF. Full variable domain (missing parts from reference TRBV30 and TRBJ1-3): SQTIHQWPATLVQPVGSPLSLECTVEGTSNPNLYWYRQAAGRGLQLLFYSVGIGQISSEVPQNLSASRPQDRQFILSSKKLLLSDSGFYLCAWSPGLSSGNTIYFGEGSWLTVV.